A single sample is the source of the 24 T cell receptor beta chains below, sequenced in a study of blood T cell repertoires in COVID-19. Clones were read by immunoSEQ multiplex PCR, and TCRdb kept only the in-frame ones, dropping some. The data contain approximately 200,000 clones, about 90% of them singletons. What was sequenced was PBMCs or T cells enriched from blood (not recorded which). These receptors were obtained from a man under 40 who had recovered from COVID-19.

This chain's CDR3 is CASSYSGLHHNEQFF. CDR3 sequence (DNA): TGTGCCAGCAGTTACTCGGGACTACACCACAATGAGCAGTTCTTC. The chain employs TRBV6-2 or TRBV6-3 and TRBJ2-1; the match to TRBD2 covers 7 bases. This CDR3 is built from 15 residues. Germline CDR1 MNHEY, CDR2 SVGEGT. V was pared by 0 bases and J by 5 bases, with 4 bases of the junction left unmatched.

This chain uses TRBV7-2 with TRBJ2-2, with 11 bases fitting TRBD2. The CDR3 spans 16 residues. The V gene's germline CDR1 is SGHTA and CDR2 FQGNSA. With 5 bases clipped from V and 6 bases from J, the junction kept 8 bases outside the gene matches. The CDR3 nucleotides are TGTGCCAGCAGCCAATTAGCGGGGGGGCCGGCCGGGGAGCTGTTTTTT. Amino acids: CASSQLAGGPAGELFF.

This chain uses TRBV27 with TRBJ1-2; D call uncertain. Germline V lookup: CDR1 MNHEY, CDR2 SMNVEV (reference sequence). The CDR3 spans 14 residues. The V gene lost 4 bases and the J gene lost 4 bases, with 13 bases spanning the gap. The CDR3 protein is CASSSQAGLYGYTF. CDR3 bases: TGTGCCAGCAGTTCCCAGGCAGGTCTCTATGGCTACACCTTC.

This clone was detected once. This chain joins TRBV14 and TRBJ1-1, with a tentative D call TRBD1 (6 bases). Germline CDR1 and CDR2: SGHDN and FVKESK. This CDR3 region has 13 residues. Trimming removed 3 bases from V and 4 bases from J, with 9 bases in between. CDR3 region: CASSQFRGTEAFF. CDR3 nucleotide sequence: TGTGCCAGCAGCCAGTTCAGGGGCACTGAAGCTTTCTTT.

The chain couples TRBV14 to TRBJ1-5; 7 bases align to TRBD1. CDR1 is SGHDN, CDR2 FVKESK, per germline. V dropped 1 base and J dropped 11; count of bases not matched to a gene: 5. This CDR3 has 13 residues. The CDR3 here is CASSQGQGTSQHF. Written as DNA, the CDR3 is TGTGCCAGCAGCCAAGGACAGGGAACGTCCCAGCATTTT.

The V gene is TRBV28, the J gene TRBJ2-4; a weak D match, TRBD2 (5 bases). Trimming cost V 3 bases and J 2 bases, with 14 bases left between them. Germline CDR1 reads MDHEN; CDR2 reads SYDVKM. The CDR3 extends over 16 amino acids. CDR3 bases: TGTGCCAGCAGTTTGATCCGGGGAACTTCCAAAAACATTCAGTACTTC. This encodes CASSLIRGTSKNIQYF. Drawing the rest from reference TRBV28 and TRBJ2-4, the complete variable domain is DVKVTQSSRYLVKRTGEKVFLECVQDMDHENMFWYRQDPGLGLRLIYFSYDVKMKEKGDIPEGYSVSREKKERFSLILESASTNQTSMYLCASSLIRGTSKNIQYFGAGTRLSVL.

V is TRBV19 and J is TRBJ1-1; possibly TRBD1 for D (6 bases). The germline gives CDR1 LNHDA, CDR2 SQIVND (reference sequence). There are 15 residues in the CDR3. Trimming cost V 4 bases and J 6 bases, with 18 bases left between them. The CDR3, as DNA: TGTGCCAGTAGTACACTAATCGGGTACAGGGCTGAAGCTTTCTTT. This encodes CASSTLIGYRAEAFF.

The chain uses TRBV27 and TRBJ2-1; TRBD2 aligns across 7 bases. Germline V gene data show CDR1 as MNHEY and CDR2 as SMNVEV (reference sequence). The CDR3 has 13 residues. V was clipped by 3 bases and J by 10 bases; unmatched bases: 6. The CDR3 DNA reads as TGTGCCAGCAGTTTCCGGGGGGATGGGGAGCAGTTCTTC. It translates to CASSFRGDGEQFF.

J is TRBJ1-6 and V is TRBV21-1; TRBD1 is the table's D call and was not checked against the DNA. TRBV21-1 is a pseudogene. CDR3 length: 15 residues. In DNA, the CDR3 is TGTGCCAGCAGCAAAGACCCAGGGCCTAATTCACCCCTCCACTTT. Translated, it gives CASSKDPGPNSPLHF.

A note on this clone: Different DNA sequences within this sample yield the same CDR3. This chain joins TRBV18 and TRBJ2-7; no clear D. Trimming left V 2 bases short and J 0 bases short, with 8 bases between. CDR3 length: 14 amino acids. Looked up from germline, CDR1 is KGHSH and CDR2 is LQKENI. The CDR3 DNA reads TGTGCCAGCTCACCAGGCCAGGCCTCCTACGAGCAGTACTTC. Protein sequence: CASSPGQASYEQYF.

The CDR3 here is CASSQSLRIREDIQYF. The CDR3 DNA is TGTGCCAGCAGTCAATCACTCCGTATTAGAGAGGACATTCAGTACTTC. This chain uses TRBV5-6 with TRBJ2-4; no definite D call. This CDR3 has 16 amino acids. Trimming pared 5 bases from V and 8 bases from J, leaving 23 bases between. The germline CDR1 and CDR2 sequences are SGHDT and YYEEEE. The whole variable domain, filled in from reference TRBV5-6 and TRBJ2-4, reads DAGVTQSPTHLIKTRGQQVTLRCSPKSGHDTVSWYQQALGQGPQFIFQYYEEEERQRGNFPDRFSGHQFPNYSSELNVNALLLGDSALYLCASSQSLRIREDIQYFGAGTRLSVL.

Only a few counts were recorded for this clone. J is TRBJ2-1 and V is TRBV6-2 or TRBV6-3; 11 bases agree with TRBD2. This CDR3 comprises 19 residues. V gave up 4 bases and J gave up 0 bases; unmatched junction bases: 11. Germline loops: CDR1 MNHEY, CDR2 SVGEGT. The CDR3 DNA reads as TGTGCCAGCAGTTTTAGGGGGGGGACTAGCGGAAGCTCCTACAATGAGCAGTTCTTC. This sequence encodes CASSFRGGTSGSSYNEQFF.

A single count supports this clone. The V and J genes are TRBV5-6 and TRBJ2-3; 10 positions match TRBD1. CDR1 SGHDT and CDR2 YYEEEE come from the germline V gene. V lost 4 bases and J lost 3; bases outside the gene matches: 8. This CDR3 has 16 residues. CDR3 coding DNA: TGTGCCAGCAGCACAGTGGGACAGGGGTGGACAGATACGCAGTATTTT. This translates into CASSTVGQGWTDTQYF.

The rearrangement links TRBV30 to TRBJ2-7; TRBD1 matches 8 bases. J gave up 4 bases and V 1 base, and 6 bases lay outside the gene matches. Germline CDR1 reads GTSNPN; CDR2 reads SVGIG (reference sequence). This CDR3 contains 14 residues. In DNA, the CDR3 is TGTGCCTGGAGTGCAGACAGGGGAGGATACGAGCAGTACTTC. It specifies CAWSADRGGYEQYF.

This sequence joins TRBV7-9 and TRBJ1-2; 8 nucleotides match TRBD1. The length of the CDR3 is 15 residues. Per the germline V gene, CDR1 is SEHNR and CDR2 is FQNEAQ (reference sequence). Germline trimming cut 5 bases from V and 1 base from J; bases unmatched to any gene: 6. This CDR3 is CASSTADRVNYGYTF. In DNA, the CDR3 is TGTGCCAGCAGCACAGCGGACAGGGTTAACTATGGCTACACCTTC.

This clone was seen a handful of times. This chain uses TRBV30 with TRBJ1-1; the D is unclear. In germline, CDR1 is GTSNPN, CDR2 SVGIG (reference sequence). Trimming removed 2 bases from V and 0 bases from J, with 10 bases in between. This CDR3 spans 14 amino acids. CDR3 sequence (DNA): TGTGCCTGGAGTATGGGCAGCATGAACACTGAAGCTTTCTTT. It specifies CAWSMGSMNTEAFF.

The V gene is TRBV5-8, the J gene TRBJ1-2; perhaps TRBD1 as D (5 bases). V was shortened by 2 bases and J by 4 bases, with 6 bases between the two germline ends. Germline V CDR1 and CDR2: SGHTS, YDEGEE. This CDR3 has 12 amino acids. The CDR3, as DNA: TGTGCCAGCAGCTTTGACAGCTATGGCTACACCTTC. Its protein product is CASSFDSYGYTF. Full variable domain (missing parts from reference TRBV5-8 and TRBJ1-2): EAGVTQSPTHLIKTRGQQATLRCSPISGHTSVYWYQQALGLGLQFLLWYDEGEERNRGNFPPRFSGRQFPNYSSELNVNALELEDSALYLCASSFDSYGYTFGSGTRLTVV.

This chain links TRBV5-1 with TRBJ2-7; D unclear. CDR1 and CDR2 (germline): SGHRS, YFSETQ. The CDR3 extends over 17 amino acids. Trimming left V 0 bases short and J 0 bases short, with 16 bases between. The CDR3 bases are TGCGCCAGCAGCTTGGCCGAGGTTGACTTTTACTCCTACGAGCAGTACTTC. Translating it yields CASSLAEVDFYSYEQYF.

The chain carries TRBV9 and TRBJ2-3, with 10 bases aligning to TRBD2. J lost 4 bases, V lost 1 base, and 6 bases had no gene match. CDR1 SGDLS and CDR2 YYNGEE come from the germline V gene. The CDR3 has 16 amino acids. Here the CDR3 DNA reads TGTGCCAGCAGCGTACCAAAGCGGGGGGGCCCAGATACGCAGTATTTT. This gives the protein CASSVPKRGGPDTQYF.

The rearrangement joins TRBV4-1 to TRBJ1-4, with 9 positions matching TRBD1. The CDR3 consists of 16 residues. The ends lost 5 bases at V and 8 bases at J; junction bases unmatched: 12. Germline V gene lookup returns CDR1 MGHRA and CDR2 YSYEKL. CDR3 loop: CASSSEVGTGSEKLFF. The CDR3 DNA sequence: TGCGCCAGCAGCTCTGAGGTTGGGACAGGGTCGGAAAAACTGTTTTTT.

The J gene is TRBJ2-7, the V gene TRBV19; 8 bases fit TRBD1. The CDR3 sequence is 13 residues long. Germline CDR1 reads LNHDA; CDR2 reads SQIVND (reference sequence). Trimming removed 5 bases from V and 5 bases from J; junction bases left unmatched: 5. The CDR3 is CASSADRGHEQYF. Here the CDR3 DNA reads TGTGCCAGTAGTGCCGACAGGGGACACGAGCAGTACTTC.

The rearrangement joins TRBV9 to TRBJ2-7; TRBD2 matches at 9 bases. CDR3 size: 15 residues. The V gene's germline CDR1 is SGDLS and CDR2 YYNGEE. V dropped 0 bases and J dropped 7; count of bases not matched to a gene: 8. In nucleotides, the CDR3 is TGTGCCAGCAGCGTAGATCTCCTAGCGGGGCGAGAGCAGTACTTC. This gives the protein CASSVDLLAGREQYF.

The J gene is TRBJ1-6, the V gene TRBV5-5; the D gene is possibly TRBD1 (5 bases). V was clipped by 0 bases and J by 8 bases, with 12 bases between them. Per germline, CDR1 SGHKS and CDR2 YYEKEE (reference sequence). The CDR3 runs 15 residues. This chain's CDR3 is CASSLATVGYSPLHF. Written as DNA, the CDR3 is TGTGCCAGCAGCTTGGCGACAGTAGGGTATTCACCCCTCCACTTT.

This chain links TRBV6-5 with TRBJ1-2, with TRBD1 matching over 7 bases. The CDR3 spans 12 residues. Looked up from germline, CDR1 is MNHEY and CDR2 is SVGAGI. The ends lost 6 bases at V and 8 bases at J; junction bases unmatched: 6. The CDR3 loop reads CASSEDRNGYTF. The CDR3 nucleotides read TGTGCCAGCAGCGAGGACAGGAACGGCTACACCTTC.